This paragraph covers one T cell receptor beta chain sequence. Its antigen is not identified. The data stem from a study of human T cells and chemical hapten exposure. Overall study context: Minor pooled library volume differences mainly drove per-sample TCR yield variation.

General study findings and limits: With regard to DPC sensitization, TCRs above 1 in 1000 frequency did not change.

The library labeled individual cDNA molecules by adding unique molecular identifiers to them. Methods used by the authors: With a range of roughly 23,224 to 690,600, the median per sample was roughly 91,000 TCRs. MiXCR was run by TCRdb on the RACE reads, yielding one entry per CDR3 protein. These V and J calls originate from TCRdb's pipeline instead of the authors' own analysis. The data show 100,000 to 150,000 distinct CDR3 sequences, 8.5% to 9.5% seen once. Time point reported: healthy volunteer bleed at 2 weeks. Unfractionated whole blood yielded the extracted total RNA. This sequence originates from a male donor in good health. Some clones in this sample may be carry-over from other donors' samples. The source material was whole blood.

CDR3 protein: CASSPFPLAGADTQYF. For the CDR3, the DNA is TGTGCCAGCAGCCCATTCCCCCTAGCGGGCGCAGATACGCAGTATTTT. The gene calls are TRBV5-4 and TRBJ2-3; 8 bases fit TRBD2. In germline, CDR1 is SGHNT, CDR2 YYREEE (reference sequence). The trim removed 4 bases at V and 4 bases at J, leaving 11 bases unmatched. This CDR3 is 16 amino acids long.